These 3 T cell receptor beta chains share one sample of origin, sequenced in a study of blood T cells in healthy people across ages. Then a second PCR, running about 6 to 12 cycles, was carried out with a sample-barcoded 5' primer and a J-beta primer mix. Each CDR3 protein gets one entry after TCRdb re-called the 5' RACE reads with MiXCR. Of approximately 1.5 million distinct CDR3 sequences listed, about 31% are singletons. The sequenced sample consisted of blood. The receptors shown here come from a woman in her 30s in good health.

This clonotype was detected ten times or more. This chain links TRBV12-3 or TRBV12-4 with TRBJ2-1; tentatively, D is TRBD1 (6 bases). This CDR3 is built from 13 residues. Trimming pared 3 bases from V and 6 bases from J, leaving 9 bases between. The CDR3 is CASSLGQPNEQFF. DNA of the CDR3: TGTGCCAGCAGTTTGGGACAACCCAATGAGCAGTTCTTC.

The V call is TRBV5-4, the J call TRBJ2-2; D gene uncertain. From germline, CDR1 is SGHNT and CDR2 YYREEE (reference sequence). Trimming took off 4 bases at V and 4 bases at J, with 14 bases between the two ends. The CDR3 contains 15 residues. The CDR3 DNA is TGTGCCAGCAGCCCGGGCAATCGCGCCACCGGGGAGCTGTTTTTT. Protein sequence: CASSPGNRATGELFF.

The chain links TRBV5-1 to TRBJ2-5; TRBD1 matches 7 bases. CDR3 length equals 17 residues. Germline V CDR1 and CDR2: SGHRS, YFSETQ. V was pared by 5 bases and J by 2 bases, with 15 bases of the junction left unmatched. This CDR3 is CASSDPLGTELQETQYF. In DNA, the CDR3 is TGCGCCAGCAGTGACCCCCTCGGGACAGAACTTCAAGAGACCCAGTACTTC. The complete variable domain, with remaining parts taken from reference TRBV5-1 and TRBJ2-5, reads KAGVTQTPRYLIKTRGQQVTLSCSPISGHRSVSWYQQTPGQGLQFLFEYFSETQRNKGNFPGRFSGRQFSNSRSEMNVSTLELGDSALYLCASSDPLGTELQETQYFGPGTRLLVL.